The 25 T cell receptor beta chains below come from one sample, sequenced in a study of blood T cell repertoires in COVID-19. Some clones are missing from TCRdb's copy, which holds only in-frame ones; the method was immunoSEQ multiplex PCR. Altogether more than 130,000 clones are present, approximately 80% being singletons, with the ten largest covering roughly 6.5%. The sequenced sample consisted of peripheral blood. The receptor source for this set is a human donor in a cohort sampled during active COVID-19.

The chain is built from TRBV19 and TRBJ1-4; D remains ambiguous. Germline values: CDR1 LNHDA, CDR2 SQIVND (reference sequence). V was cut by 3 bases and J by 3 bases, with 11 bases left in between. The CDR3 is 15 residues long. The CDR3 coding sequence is TGTGCCAGTAGTATGAGAAGAGCTTCTAATGAAAAACTGTTTTTT. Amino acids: CASSMRRASNEKLFF.

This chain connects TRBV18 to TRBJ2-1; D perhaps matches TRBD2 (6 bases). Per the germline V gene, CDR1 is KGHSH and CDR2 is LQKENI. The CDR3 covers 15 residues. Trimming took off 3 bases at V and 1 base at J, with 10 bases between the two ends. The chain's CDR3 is CASSPLGGSYNEQFF. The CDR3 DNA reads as TGTGCCAGCTCACCGCTCGGGGGTTCCTACAATGAGCAGTTCTTC.

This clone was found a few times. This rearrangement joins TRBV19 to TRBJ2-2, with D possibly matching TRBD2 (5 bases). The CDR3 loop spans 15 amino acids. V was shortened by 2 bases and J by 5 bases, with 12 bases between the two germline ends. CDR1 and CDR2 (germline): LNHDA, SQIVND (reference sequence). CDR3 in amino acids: CASSIIARGTGELFF. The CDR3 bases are TGTGCCAGTAGTATAATCGCCCGGGGTACCGGGGAGCTGTTTTTT.

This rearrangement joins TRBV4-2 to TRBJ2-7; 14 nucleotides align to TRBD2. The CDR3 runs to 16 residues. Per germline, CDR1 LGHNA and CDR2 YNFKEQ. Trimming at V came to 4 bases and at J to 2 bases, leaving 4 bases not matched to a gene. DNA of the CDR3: TGTGCCAGCAGCCCGGGACTAGCGGGGGACACCTACGAGCAGTACTTC. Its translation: CASSPGLAGDTYEQYF.

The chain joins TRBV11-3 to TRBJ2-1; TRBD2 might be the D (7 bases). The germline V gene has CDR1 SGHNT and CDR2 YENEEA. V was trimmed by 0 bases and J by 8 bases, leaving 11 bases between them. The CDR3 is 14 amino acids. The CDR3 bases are TGTGCCAGCAGCTTAGAATACGGGGGGCATGAGCAGTTCTTC. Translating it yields CASSLEYGGHEQFF.

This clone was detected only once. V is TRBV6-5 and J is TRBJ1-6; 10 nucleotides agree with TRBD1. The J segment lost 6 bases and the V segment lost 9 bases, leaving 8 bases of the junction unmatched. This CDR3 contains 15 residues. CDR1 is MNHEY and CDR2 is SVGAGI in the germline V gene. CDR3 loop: CASWPGQGLNSPLHF. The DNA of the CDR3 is TGTGCCAGTTGGCCGGGACAGGGGCTTAATTCACCCCTCCACTTT.

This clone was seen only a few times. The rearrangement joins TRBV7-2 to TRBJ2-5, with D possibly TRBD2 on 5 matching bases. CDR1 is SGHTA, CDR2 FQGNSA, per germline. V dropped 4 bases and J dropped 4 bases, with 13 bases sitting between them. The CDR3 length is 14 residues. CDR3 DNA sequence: TGTGCCAGCAGCTCCCGAGGGCCAGCAGAGACCCAGTACTTC. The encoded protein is CASSSRGPAETQYF.

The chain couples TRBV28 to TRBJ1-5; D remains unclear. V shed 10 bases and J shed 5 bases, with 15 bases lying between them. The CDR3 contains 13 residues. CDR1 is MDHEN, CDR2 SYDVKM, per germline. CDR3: CAIRLGVDQPQHF. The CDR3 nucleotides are TGTGCCATCCGACTCGGGGTTGATCAGCCCCAGCATTTT.

The CDR3 bases are TGTGCCAGCAAAAAATTGCAATTGGGGCCGAACACTGAAGCTTTCTTT. This sequence encodes CASKKLQLGPNTEAFF. This sequence joins TRBV2 and TRBJ1-1; maybe TRBD1 (5 bases). Deletions cut 7 bases from V and 1 base from J, with 19 bases between. The CDR3 is 16 amino acids. Germline-derived CDR1 and CDR2 are SNHLY and FYNNEI.

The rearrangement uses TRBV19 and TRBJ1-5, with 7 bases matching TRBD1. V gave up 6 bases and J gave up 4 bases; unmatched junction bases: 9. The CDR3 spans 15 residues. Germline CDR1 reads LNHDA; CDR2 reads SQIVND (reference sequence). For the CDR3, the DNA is TGTGCCAGTAGAAAACCGGGACAGACGAATCAGCCCCAGCATTTT. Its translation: CASRKPGQTNQPQHF.

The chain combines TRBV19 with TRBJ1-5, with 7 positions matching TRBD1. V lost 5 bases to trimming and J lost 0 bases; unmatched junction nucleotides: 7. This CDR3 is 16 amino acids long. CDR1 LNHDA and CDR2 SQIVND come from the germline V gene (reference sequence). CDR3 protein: CASSLLRGHSNQPQHF. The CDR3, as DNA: TGTGCCAGTAGTTTACTTAGGGGGCATAGCAATCAGCCCCAGCATTTT.

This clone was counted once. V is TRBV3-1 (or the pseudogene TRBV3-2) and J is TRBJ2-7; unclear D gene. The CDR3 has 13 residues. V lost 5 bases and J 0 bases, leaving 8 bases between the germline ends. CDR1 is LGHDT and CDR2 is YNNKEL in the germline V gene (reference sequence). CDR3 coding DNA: TGTGCCAGCAGCGGCCGGGTCTCCTACGAGCAGTACTTC. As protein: CASSGRVSYEQYF.

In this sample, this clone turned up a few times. The CDR3 sequence: CASRRDSPYEQYF. Written as DNA, the CDR3 is TGTGCCAGCAGGCGGGACAGCCCCTACGAGCAGTACTTC. V gene TRBV6-5 combines with J gene TRBJ2-7, with D maybe TRBD1 (7 bases). Germline V gene data show CDR1 as MNHEY and CDR2 as SVGAGI. This CDR3 has 13 residues. V was shortened by 6 bases and J by 2 bases, with 11 bases between the two germline ends.

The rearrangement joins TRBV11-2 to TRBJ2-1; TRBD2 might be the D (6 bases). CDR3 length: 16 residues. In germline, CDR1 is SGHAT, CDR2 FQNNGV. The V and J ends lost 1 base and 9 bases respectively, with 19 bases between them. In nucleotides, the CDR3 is TGTGCCAGCAGCTTAGTGAGGGGAACAGGAGGGAGTGAGCAGTTCTTC. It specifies CASSLVRGTGGSEQFF. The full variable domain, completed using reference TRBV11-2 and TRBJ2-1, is EAGVAQSPRYKIIEKRQSVAFWCNPISGHATLYWYQQILGQGPKLLIQFQNNGVVDDSQLPKDRFSAERLKGVDSTLKIQPAKLEDSAVYLCASSLVRGTGGSEQFFGPGTRLTVL.

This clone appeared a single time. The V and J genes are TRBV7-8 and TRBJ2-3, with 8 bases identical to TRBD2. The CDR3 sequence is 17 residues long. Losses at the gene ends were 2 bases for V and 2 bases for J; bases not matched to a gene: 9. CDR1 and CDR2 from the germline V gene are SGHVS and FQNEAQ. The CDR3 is CASSLRSGGAFTDTQYF. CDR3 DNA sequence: TGTGCCAGCAGCTTAAGGTCCGGGGGGGCTTTCACAGATACGCAGTATTTT.

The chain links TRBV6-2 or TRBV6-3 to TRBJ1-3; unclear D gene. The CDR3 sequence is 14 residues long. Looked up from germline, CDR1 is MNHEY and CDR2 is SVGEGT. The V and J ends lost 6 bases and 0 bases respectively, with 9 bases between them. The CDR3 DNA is TGTGCCAGCAGCCCGAACACCTCTGGAAACACCATATATTTT. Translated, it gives CASSPNTSGNTIYF.

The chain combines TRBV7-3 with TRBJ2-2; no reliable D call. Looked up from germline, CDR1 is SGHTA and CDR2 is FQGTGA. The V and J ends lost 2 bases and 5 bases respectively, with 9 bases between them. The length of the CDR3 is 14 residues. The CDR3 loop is CASSLAEGTGELFF. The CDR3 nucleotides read TGTGCCAGCAGCTTAGCGGAAGGTACCGGGGAGCTGTTTTTT.

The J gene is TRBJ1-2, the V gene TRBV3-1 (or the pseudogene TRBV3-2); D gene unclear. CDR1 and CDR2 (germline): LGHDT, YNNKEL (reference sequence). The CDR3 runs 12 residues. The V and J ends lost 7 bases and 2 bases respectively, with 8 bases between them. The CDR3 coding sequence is TGTGCCAGCACGCGGAGCAACTATGGCTACACCTTC. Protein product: CASTRSNYGYTF.

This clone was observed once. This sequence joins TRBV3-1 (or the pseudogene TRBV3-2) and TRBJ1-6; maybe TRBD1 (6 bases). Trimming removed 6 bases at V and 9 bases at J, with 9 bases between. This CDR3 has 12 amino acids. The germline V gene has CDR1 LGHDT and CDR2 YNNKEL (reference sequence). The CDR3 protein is CASRQGVSPLHF. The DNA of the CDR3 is TGTGCCAGCAGACAGGGAGTTTCACCCCTCCACTTT.

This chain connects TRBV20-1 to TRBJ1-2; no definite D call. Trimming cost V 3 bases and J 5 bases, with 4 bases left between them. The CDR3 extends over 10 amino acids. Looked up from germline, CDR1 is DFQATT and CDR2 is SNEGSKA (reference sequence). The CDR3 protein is CSASLYGYTF. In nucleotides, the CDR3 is TGCAGTGCTAGTCTTTATGGCTACACCTTC.

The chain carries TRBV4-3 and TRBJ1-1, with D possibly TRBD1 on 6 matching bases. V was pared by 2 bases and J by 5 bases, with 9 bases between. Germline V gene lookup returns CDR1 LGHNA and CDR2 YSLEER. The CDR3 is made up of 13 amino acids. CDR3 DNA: TGCGCCAGCAGCCAAAAGGGGGGGACTGAAGCTTTCTTT. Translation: CASSQKGGTEAFF.

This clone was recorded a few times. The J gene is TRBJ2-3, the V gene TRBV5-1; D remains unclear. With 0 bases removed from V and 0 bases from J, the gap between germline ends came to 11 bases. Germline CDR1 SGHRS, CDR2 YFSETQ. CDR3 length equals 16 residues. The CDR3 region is CASSLGMSVSTDTQYF. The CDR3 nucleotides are TGCGCCAGCAGCTTGGGTATGTCAGTTAGCACAGATACGCAGTATTTT.

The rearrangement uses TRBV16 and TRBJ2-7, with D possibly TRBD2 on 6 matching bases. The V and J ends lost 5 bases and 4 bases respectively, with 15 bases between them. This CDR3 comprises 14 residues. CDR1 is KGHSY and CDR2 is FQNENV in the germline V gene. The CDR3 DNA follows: TGTGCCAGCAGCAACGGGGGTTCTGGGTACGAGCAGTACTTC. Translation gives CASSNGGSGYEQYF.

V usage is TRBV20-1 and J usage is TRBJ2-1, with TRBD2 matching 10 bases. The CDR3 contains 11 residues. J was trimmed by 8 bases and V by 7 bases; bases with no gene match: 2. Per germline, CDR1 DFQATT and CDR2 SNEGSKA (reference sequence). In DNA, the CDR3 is TGCAGTGGGCTAGCGGGGGATGAGCAGTTCTTC. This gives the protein CSGLAGDEQFF.

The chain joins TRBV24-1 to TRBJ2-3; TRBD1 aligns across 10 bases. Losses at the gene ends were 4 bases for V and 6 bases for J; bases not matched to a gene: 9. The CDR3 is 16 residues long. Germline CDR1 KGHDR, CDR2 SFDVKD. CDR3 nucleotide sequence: TGTGCCACCAGTGAACCGACAGGGGGCGCGAGGGATACGCAGTATTTT. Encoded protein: CATSEPTGGARDTQYF.